This entry is about one T cell receptor beta chain. Antigen unknown. The sample comes from a study of OX40 agonist ivuxolimab in advanced cancers. Study in general: Head and neck, renal cell, melanoma or hepatocellular carcinoma were the cancers that dose-escalation patients had. Whole-study results and caveats: Clonal expansion by week 6 occurred in CD4+ and CD8+ blood T cells (at 0.1 to 3.0 mg/kg).

Using immunoSEQ multiplex PCR, the repertoire was profiled, and TCRdb retains in-frame clones only, with some absent. The sample includes some 70,000 clones, about nine tenths of them seen just once. The CDR3 consists of 11 residues. CDR1 is MDHEN, CDR2 SYDVKM, per germline. V shed 0 bases and J shed 5 bases, with 1 base lying between them. Sequenced material: CD4+ or CD8+ T cells sorted from blood, taken in a trial of the OX40 agonist ivuxolimab. V gene TRBV28 combines with J gene TRBJ1-1; D gene uncertain. The source of this sequence is an adult with an advanced solid tumor such as melanoma, head and neck, liver or kidney cancer. Here the CDR3 DNA reads TGTGCCAGCAGTTTATGGACTGAAGCTTTCTTT. Protein sequence: CASSLWTEAFF.